This TCR beta chain was identified in a study of radiation and T cells in renal cell carcinoma. The CDR3 runs 15 residues. V lost 3 bases and J 0 bases, leaving 10 bases between the germline ends. In germline, CDR1 is MGHRA, CDR2 YSYEKL. The time point is: baseline pretreatment blood. Treatment in this sample: 15 Gy SBRT to primary tumor, nephrectomy 4 weeks later. Method: immunoSEQ multiplex PCR; TCRdb's copy keeps in-frame clones and lacks some. This table has some 150,000 clones, more than 70% appearing once. This clone has only one observation. The sequence derives from a woman aged 45-59 years with renal cell carcinoma. This specimen was blood, taken from a patient whose treatment included radiotherapy and nephrectomy. V usage is TRBV4-1 and J usage is TRBJ2-3; maybe TRBD2 (6 bases). The CDR3 loop reads CASSHGGLSTDTQYF. Written as DNA, the CDR3 is TGCGCCAGCAGCCACGGGGGACTTAGCACAGATACGCAGTATTTT.